This TCR beta chain was identified during a study of immune evolution from preneoplasia to lung adenocarcinoma. Whole-study findings and limits: Highest clonality occurred in KRAS-mutant, not EGFR-mutant or double wild-type, nodules. Normal lung had highest clonality; later lesions appeared denser, more diverse.

The CDR3 has 15 residues. V lost 4 bases and J lost 4; bases outside the gene matches: 7. Germline CDR1 reads SNHLY; CDR2 reads FYNNEI. This clone appeared a few times. Its antigen is not identified. Resections took place in Japan or China from about 2013 to 2017. This table comes from immunoSEQ multiplex PCR, and its TCRdb copy is limited to in-frame clones, with some not included. The profile shows 2,500 to 3,000 clones, around 80% of them singletons. This chain joins TRBV2 and TRBJ2-3; 8 bases are shared with TRBD2. The sequenced sample was FFPE invasive lung adenocarcinoma tissue. The receptor was derived from a person aged 55-80 years with invasive lung adenocarcinoma. CDR3 amino acids: CASSVHGRAADTQYF. CDR3 DNA: TGTGCCAGCAGTGTGCACGGGAGGGCGGCAGATACGCAGTATTTT.